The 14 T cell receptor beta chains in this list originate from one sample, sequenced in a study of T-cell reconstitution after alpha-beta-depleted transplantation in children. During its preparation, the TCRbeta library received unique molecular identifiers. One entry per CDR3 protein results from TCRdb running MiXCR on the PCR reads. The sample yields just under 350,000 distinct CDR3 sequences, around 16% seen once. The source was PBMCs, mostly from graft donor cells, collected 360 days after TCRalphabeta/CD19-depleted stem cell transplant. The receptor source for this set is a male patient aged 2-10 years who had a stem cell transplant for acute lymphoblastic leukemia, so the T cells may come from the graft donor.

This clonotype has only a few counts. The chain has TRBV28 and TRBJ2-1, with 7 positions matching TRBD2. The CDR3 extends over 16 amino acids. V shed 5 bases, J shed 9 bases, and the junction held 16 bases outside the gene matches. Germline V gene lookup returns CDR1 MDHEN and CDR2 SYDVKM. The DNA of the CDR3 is TGTGCCAGCAGTCCCCCCCCTCCTAGCGGAAGGGGTGAGCAGTTCTTC. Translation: CASSPPPPSGRGEQFF. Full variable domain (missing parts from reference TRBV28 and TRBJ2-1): DVKVTQSSRYLVKRTGEKVFLECVQDMDHENMFWYRQDPGLGLRLIYFSYDVKMKEKGDIPEGYSVSREKKERFSLILESASTNQTSMYLCASSPPPPSGRGEQFFGPGTRLTVL.

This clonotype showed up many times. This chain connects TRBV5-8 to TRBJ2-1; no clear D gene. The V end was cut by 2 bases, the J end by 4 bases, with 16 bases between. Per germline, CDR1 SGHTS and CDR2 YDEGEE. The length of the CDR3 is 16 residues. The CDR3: CASSFGARTIYNEQFF. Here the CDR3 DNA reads TGTGCCAGCAGCTTCGGCGCCAGGACCATATACAATGAGCAGTTCTTC. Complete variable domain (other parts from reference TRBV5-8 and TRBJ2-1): EAGVTQSPTHLIKTRGQQATLRCSPISGHTSVYWYQQALGLGLQFLLWYDEGEERNRGNFPPRFSGRQFPNYSSELNVNALELEDSALYLCASSFGARTIYNEQFFGPGTRLTVL.

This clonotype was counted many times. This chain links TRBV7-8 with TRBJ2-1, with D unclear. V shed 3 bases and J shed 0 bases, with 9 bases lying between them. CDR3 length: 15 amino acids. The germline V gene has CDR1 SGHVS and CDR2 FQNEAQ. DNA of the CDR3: TGTGCCAGCAGCTTGCTCCCTTCCTCCTACAATGAGCAGTTCTTC. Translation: CASSLLPSSYNEQFF.

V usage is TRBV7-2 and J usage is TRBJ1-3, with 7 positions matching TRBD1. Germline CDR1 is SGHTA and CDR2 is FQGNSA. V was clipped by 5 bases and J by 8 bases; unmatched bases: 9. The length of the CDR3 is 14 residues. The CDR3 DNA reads TGTGCCAGCAGCCCGGACAGGATGGGTGACACCATATATTTT. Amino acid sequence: CASSPDRMGDTIYF.

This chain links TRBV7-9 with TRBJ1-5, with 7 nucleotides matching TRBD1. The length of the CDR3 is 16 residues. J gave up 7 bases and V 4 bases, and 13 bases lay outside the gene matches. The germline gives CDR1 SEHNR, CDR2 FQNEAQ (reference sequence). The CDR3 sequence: CASSSGTELEGQPQHF. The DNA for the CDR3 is TGTGCCAGCAGCTCCGGGACAGAACTAGAGGGACAGCCCCAGCATTTT.

CDR3 residues: CASSPWGQGNQPQHF. The DNA of the CDR3 is TGCGCCAGCAGCCCGTGGGGACAGGGAAATCAGCCCCAGCATTTT. This chain links TRBV5-1 with TRBJ1-5; 9 bases map to TRBD1. From germline, CDR1 is SGHRS and CDR2 YFSETQ. The CDR3 is 15 amino acids. V lost 4 bases and J lost 4; bases outside the gene matches: 6.

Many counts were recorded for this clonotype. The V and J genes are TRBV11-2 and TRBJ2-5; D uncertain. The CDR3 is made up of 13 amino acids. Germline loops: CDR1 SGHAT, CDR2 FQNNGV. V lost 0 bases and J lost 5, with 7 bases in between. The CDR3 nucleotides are TGTGCCAGCAGCTTAGATTACTTGGAGACCCAGTACTTC. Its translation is CASSLDYLETQYF.

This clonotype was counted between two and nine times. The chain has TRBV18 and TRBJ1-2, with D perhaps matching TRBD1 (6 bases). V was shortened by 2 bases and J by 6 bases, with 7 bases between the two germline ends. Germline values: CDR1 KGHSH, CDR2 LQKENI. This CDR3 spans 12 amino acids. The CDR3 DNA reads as TGTGCCAGCTCACCATCAGGGGATGGCTACACCTTC. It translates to CASSPSGDGYTF.

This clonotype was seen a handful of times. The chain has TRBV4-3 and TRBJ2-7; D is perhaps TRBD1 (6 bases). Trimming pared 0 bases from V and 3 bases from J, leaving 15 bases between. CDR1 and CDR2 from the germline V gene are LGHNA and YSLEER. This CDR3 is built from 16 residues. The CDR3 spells CASSQDANNRVYEQYF. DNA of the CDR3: TGCGCCAGCAGCCAAGATGCCAATAACAGGGTCTACGAGCAGTACTTC.

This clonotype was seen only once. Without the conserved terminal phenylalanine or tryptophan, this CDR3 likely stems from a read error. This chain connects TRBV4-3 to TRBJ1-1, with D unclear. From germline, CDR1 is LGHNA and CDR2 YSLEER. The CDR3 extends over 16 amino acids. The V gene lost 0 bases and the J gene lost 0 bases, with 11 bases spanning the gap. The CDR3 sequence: CASSQDLVGLNTEAFC. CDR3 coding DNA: TGCGCCAGCAGCCAAGATCTGGTGGGCCTGAACACTGAAGCTTTCTGT.

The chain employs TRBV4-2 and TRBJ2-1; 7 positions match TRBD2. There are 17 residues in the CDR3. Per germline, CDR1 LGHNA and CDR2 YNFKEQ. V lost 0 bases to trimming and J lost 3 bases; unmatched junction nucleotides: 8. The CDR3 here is CASSQEGLADIYNEQFF. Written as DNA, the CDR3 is TGTGCCAGCAGCCAAGAGGGGCTAGCGGACATCTACAATGAGCAGTTCTTC.

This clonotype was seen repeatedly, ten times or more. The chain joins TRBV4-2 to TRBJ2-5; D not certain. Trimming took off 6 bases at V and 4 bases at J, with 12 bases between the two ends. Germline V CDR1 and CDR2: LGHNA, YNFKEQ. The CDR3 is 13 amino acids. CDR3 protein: CASSRSVRETQYF. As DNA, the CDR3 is TGTGCCAGCAGTCGCTCAGTCCGAGAGACCCAGTACTTC.

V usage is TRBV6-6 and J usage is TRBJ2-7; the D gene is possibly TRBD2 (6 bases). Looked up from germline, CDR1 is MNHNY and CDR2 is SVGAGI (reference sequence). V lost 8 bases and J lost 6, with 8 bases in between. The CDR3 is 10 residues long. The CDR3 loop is CASAAGEQYF. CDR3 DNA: TGTGCCAGCGCAGCGGGCGAGCAGTACTTC.

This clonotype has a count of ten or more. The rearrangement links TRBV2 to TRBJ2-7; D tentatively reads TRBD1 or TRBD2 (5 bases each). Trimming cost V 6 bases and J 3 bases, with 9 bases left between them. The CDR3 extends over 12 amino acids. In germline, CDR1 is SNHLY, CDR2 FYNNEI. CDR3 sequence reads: CASSRENYEQYF. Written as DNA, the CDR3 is TGTGCCAGCAGCAGGGAGAACTACGAGCAGTACTTC.